These T cell receptor beta chains were read from a single sample in a study of high-grade serous ovarian cancer treatment subgroups. The method was immunoSEQ multiplex PCR; TCRdb's version includes in-frame clones alone and lacks a portion of them. The sample yields 2,500 to 3,500 clones, around 63% seen once. The material sequenced was tumor tissue. The receptors originated from a human donor with high-grade serous ovarian cancer. Both conserved end residues are part of each CDR3. D genes are given only for firm matches. Rows give clone size only sometimes, using once, few, many, or a class for an expanded clone.

d_call,clone_size,v_call,cdr3_length,j_call,cdr3_nt,cdr3_aa
-,few,TRBV4-1,14,TRBJ2-7,TGCGCCAGCAGCCAAGATTTGGGACTTACCGAGCAGTACTTC,CASSQDLGLTEQYF
-,once,TRBV7-2,14,TRBJ2-2,TGTGCCAGCAGCTTAAGCCCGTTGACCGGGGAGCTGTTTTTT,CASSLSPLTGELFF
-,-,TRBV11-2,14,TRBJ2-3,TGTGCCAGCAGCTTAGTATCTAGCACAGATACGCAGTATTTT,CASSLVSSTDTQYF
-,-,TRBV7-2,15,TRBJ2-3,TGTGCCAGCAGCCCACCGGGCCCCCCTATGGATACGCAGTATTTT,CASSPPGPPMDTQYF
-,-,TRBV7-2,17,TRBJ1-5,TGTGCCAGCAGCTTTTGGGGGACTGGGGGGCGCAATCAGCCCCAGCATTTT,CASSFWGTGGRNQPQHF
TRBD1,-,TRBV5-8,17,TRBJ1-5,TGTGCCAGCAGCTTGGGGGACGGACAGGGTATCATCGAGCCCCAGCATTTT,CASSLGDGQGIIEPQHF
TRBD2,-,TRBV7-9,17,TRBJ2-1,TGTGCCAGCAGATTGGGACTAGCGGGGGGCAGCTACAATGAGCAGTTCTTC,CASRLGLAGGSYNEQFF
TRBD2,-,TRBV11-2,16,TRBJ2-5,TGTGCCAGCAGCTGGGATGCGGGAGCTCAGTTGGAGACCCAGTACTTC,CASSWDAGAQLETQYF
-,-,TRBV4-3,14,TRBJ2-3,TGCGCCAGCAGCCAGAATCTAGCGACAGATACGCAGTATTTT,CASSQNLATDTQYF
TRBD1,medium-sized,TRBV5-1,14,TRBJ1-4,TGCGCCAGCAGCTCGGGACAGGGTCTTGAAAAACTGTTTTTT,CASSSGQGLEKLFF
-,-,TRBV14,17,TRBJ2-1,TGTGCCAGCAGCCAAGAGTCGAACCGAGGAGTGCGGGGTGAGCAGTTCTTC,CASSQESNRGVRGEQFF
-,-,TRBV30,14,TRBJ2-2,TGTGCCTGGAGTGGGCCCGGGCCACGTGGGGAGCTGTTTTTT,CAWSGPGPRGELFF
TRBD2,-,TRBV5-1,16,TRBJ2-1,TGCGCCAGCAGCTTGGGGGGCGGGAGCTCCTACAATGAGCAGTTCTTC,CASSLGGGSSYNEQFF
TRBD1,-,TRBV6-4,15,TRBJ1-5,TGTGCCACCCAACCTCACAGGGGGCCTAATCAGCCCCAGCATTTT,CATQPHRGPNQPQHF
TRBD1,medium-sized,TRBV9,16,TRBJ1-2,TGTGCCAGCAGCGAATCTGGACAGGCGGAGAGCTATGGCTACACCTTC,CASSESGQAESYGYTF
-,-,TRBV5-1,16,TRBJ1-6,TGCGCCAGCAGCTTATCTCCAACTGTAAATAATTCACCCCTCCACTTT,CASSLSPTVNNSPLHF
-,-,TRBV7-2,16,TRBJ1-6,TGTGCCAGCAGCTGGGGGGGATTTTCGTCGGATTCACCCCTCCACTTT,CASSWGGFSSDSPLHF
TRBD1,few,TRBV29-1,16,TRBJ1-1,TGCAGCGGCGCCCGGGACAGGGAACCCATGAACACTGAAGCTTTCTTT,CSGARDREPMNTEAFF
-,once,TRBV2,13,TRBJ2-7,TGTGCCAGCAGTGAAGACCAGGGTCGGTGGCAGTACTTC,CASSEDQGRWQYF
TRBD1,-,TRBV9,18,TRBJ2-7,TGTGCCAGCAGCTACCGGGACAGCCCAGGAGTAGGAGGCCACGAGCAGTACTTC,CASSYRDSPGVGGHEQYF
TRBD1,-,TRBV11-3,14,TRBJ2-2,TGTGCCAGCAAATTTCGACAGGGCGACGGGGAGCTGTTTTTT,CASKFRQGDGELFF
TRBD2,-,TRBV5-1,13,TRBJ2-1,TGCGCCAGCCGGGGGGAATCCTACAATGAGCAGTTCTTC,CASRGESYNEQFF
-,-,TRBV7-2,15,TRBJ2-3,TGTGCCAGCAGCGTGGACGGCACTAGCACAGATACGCAGTATTTT,CASSVDGTSTDTQYF
TRBD2,-,TRBV5-1,15,TRBJ2-5,TGCGCCAGCAGCACCCCGCCGGGAGGACAAGAGACCCAGTACTTC,CASSTPPGGQETQYF
-,-,TRBV2,15,TRBJ2-7,TGTGCCAGCAGTGCCTTCGGAGGGGAGCGGTACGAGCAGTACTTC,CASSAFGGERYEQYF
-,-,TRBV27,15,TRBJ2-3,TGTGCCAGCAGTTTAGAAGCAGCTTACACAGATACGCAGTATTTT,CASSLEAAYTDTQYF
TRBD2,-,TRBV2,17,TRBJ2-2,TGTGCCAGCAGTGAAGTCCGGACTAGCGAGGCCACCGGGGAGCTGTTTTTT,CASSEVRTSEATGELFF
TRBD1,-,TRBV6-5,15,TRBJ1-1,TGTGCCAGCAGTTACGAGGGACAGGGAGATCCTGAAGCTTTCTTT,CASSYEGQGDPEAFF
-,-,TRBV6-6,15,TRBJ2-7,TGTGCCAGCAGTTCCCCCCGGGCAGGGGGGAGCGAGCAGTACTTC,CASSSPRAGGSEQYF
-,-,TRBV5-4,15,TRBJ1-1,TGTGCCAGCAGCTCGCTGGGAACGGGGAACACTGAAGCTTTCTTT,CASSSLGTGNTEAFF
-,-,TRBV30,16,TRBJ2-7,TGTGCCTGGAGAGTCCGAGGGGCCAAGGCCGCCTACGAGCAGTACTTC,CAWRVRGAKAAYEQYF
-,-,TRBV9,15,TRBJ2-7,TGTGCCAGCAGCGTAGGGTCCTCTAGCTCCTACGAGCAGTACTTC,CASSVGSSSSYEQYF
-,-,TRBV19,13,TRBJ2-3,TGTGCCACCTGGACTCCCGACCCGGATACGCAGTATTTT,CATWTPDPDTQYF
-,medium-sized,TRBV29-1,11,TRBJ1-1,TGCAGCGTTCGGGTACAAACTGAAGCTTTCTTT,CSVRVQTEAFF
-,few,TRBV2,13,TRBJ1-2,TGTGCCAGCCGTACCAGGGCTAACTATGGCTACACCTTC,CASRTRANYGYTF
-,-,TRBV7-2,13,TRBJ2-7,TGTGCCAGCAGTTCCCAGGGGGGATACGAGCAGTACTTC,CASSSQGGYEQYF
TRBD1,-,TRBV7-9,14,TRBJ1-1,TGTGCCAGCAGCTTAAACAGGGGGCTGACTGAAGCTTTCTTT,CASSLNRGLTEAFF
-,-,TRBV11-1,12,TRBJ1-1,TGTGCCAGCAGCCCAAGGACAGCTGAAGCTTTCTTT,CASSPRTAEAFF
-,-,TRBV19,12,TRBJ2-7,TGTGCCAGTAGTAGAGGGGACTACGAGCAGTACTTC,CASSRGDYEQYF
-,-,TRBV19,16,TRBJ1-6,TGTGCCAGTAGTAGGGACATTGCATTTAACGATTCACCCCTCCACTTT,CASSRDIAFNDSPLHF
-,-,TRBV7-2,15,TRBJ2-7,TGTGCCAGCAGCTTGGCGGGGGGACAGGACTACGAGCAGTACTTC,CASSLAGGQDYEQYF
TRBD2,-,TRBV7-9,16,TRBJ2-7,TGTGCCAGCAGCCCGAACCTAGCGGGGCCCTACGAGGAGCAGTACTTC,CASSPNLAGPYEEQYF
TRBD1,-,TRBV9,16,TRBJ2-7,TGTGCCAGCAGCGCAGCCGTAGGACAGGGTTACTACGAGCAGTACTTC,CASSAAVGQGYYEQYF
TRBD1,-,TRBV5-4,13,TRBJ1-1,TGTGCCAGCACCGGACAGGGCGGCACTGAAGCTTTCTTT,CASTGQGGTEAFF
-,-,TRBV7-2,14,TRBJ2-3,TGTGCCAGCAGCCAGACGGGCCCCACAGATACGCAGTATTTT,CASSQTGPTDTQYF
-,-,TRBV30,11,TRBJ2-5,TGTGCCTGGAGTGTACGTGAGACCCAGTACTTC,CAWSVRETQYF
TRBD1,-,TRBV7-2,14,TRBJ1-6,TGTGCCAGCAGACCGGGACAGTTTAATTCACCCCTCCACTTT,CASRPGQFNSPLHF
TRBD2,once,TRBV6-4,15,TRBJ2-5,TGTGCCAGCAGTACGACTAGCGGGGGGGTAGAGACCCAGTACTTC,CASSTTSGGVETQYF
-,-,TRBV6-6,16,TRBJ2-4,TGTGCCAGCAGTTACCAACGCATCGAGGCCAAAAACATTCAGTACTTC,CASSYQRIEAKNIQYF